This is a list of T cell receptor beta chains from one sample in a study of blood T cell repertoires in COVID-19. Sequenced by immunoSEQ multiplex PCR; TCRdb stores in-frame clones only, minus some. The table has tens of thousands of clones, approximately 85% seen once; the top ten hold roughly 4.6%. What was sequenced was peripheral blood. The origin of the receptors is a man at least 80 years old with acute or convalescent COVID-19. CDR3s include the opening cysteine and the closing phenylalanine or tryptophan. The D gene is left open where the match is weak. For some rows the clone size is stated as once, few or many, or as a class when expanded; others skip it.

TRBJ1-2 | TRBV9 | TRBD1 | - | CASSTEPQGNGYTF | TGTGCCAGCAGCACCGAACCACAGGGGAATGGCTACACCTTC
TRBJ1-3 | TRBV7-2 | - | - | CASSPRTVAGNTIYF | TGTGCCAGCAGCCCAAGGACAGTCGCCGGAAACACCATATATTTT
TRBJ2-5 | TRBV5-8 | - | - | CASSLAGTQYF | TGTGCCAGCAGCTTGGCAGGGACCCAGTACTTC
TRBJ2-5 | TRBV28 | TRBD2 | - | CASSLASGSAETQYF | TGTGCCAGCAGTTTGGCTAGCGGGAGTGCAGAGACCCAGTACTTC
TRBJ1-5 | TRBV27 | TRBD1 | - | CASKGDRVGPQHF | TGTGCCAGCAAAGGGGACAGGGTCGGTCCCCAGCATTTT
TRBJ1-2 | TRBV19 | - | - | CASSTSDFSYGYTF | TGTGCCAGTAGTACCTCCGACTTCTCCTATGGCTACACCTTC
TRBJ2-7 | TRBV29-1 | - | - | CSAQARTRSYEQYF | TGCAGCGCCCAAGCCCGGACTCGCTCCTACGAGCAGTACTTC
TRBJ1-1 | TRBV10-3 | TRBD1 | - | CAISWTGGKDTEAFF | TGTGCCATCAGCTGGACAGGGGGCAAGGACACTGAAGCTTTCTTT
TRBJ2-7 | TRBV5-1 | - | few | CASSSLGQTRDEQYF | TGCGCCAGCAGCTCCCTCGGACAGACCCGCGACGAGCAGTACTTC
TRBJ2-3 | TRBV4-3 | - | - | CASSRDQQGVDTQYF | TGCGCCAGCAGCCGAGACCAACAGGGCGTGGATACGCAGTATTTT
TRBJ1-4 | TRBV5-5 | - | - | CASSLAESETNEKLFF | TGTGCCAGCAGCTTGGCAGAATCCGAAACTAATGAAAAACTGTTTTTT
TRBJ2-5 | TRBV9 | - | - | CASSVAAGGAETQYF | TGTGCCAGCAGCGTAGCAGCCGGAGGGGCAGAGACCCAGTACTTC